What follows are 32 T cell receptor beta chains derived from one specimen sequenced in a study of CD4+ T cells in melanoma. Sequenced by immunoSEQ multiplex PCR; TCRdb stores in-frame clones only, minus some. This table has some 110,000 clones, approximately 90% appearing once. Specimen: peripheral blood. The receptors come from a human donor with melanoma.

The J gene is TRBJ2-5, the V gene TRBV5-5; tentatively, D is TRBD2 (6 bases). Per the germline V gene, CDR1 is SGHKS and CDR2 is YYEKEE (reference sequence). This CDR3 has 14 residues. Trimming took off 4 bases at V and 0 bases at J, with 10 bases between the two ends. DNA of the CDR3: TGTGCCAGCAGCCCCCGGGGGAACCAAGAGACCCAGTACTTC. Its translation: CASSPRGNQETQYF.

The chain links TRBV2 to TRBJ2-2; D is possibly TRBD1 (6 bases). Germline V CDR1 and CDR2: SNHLY, FYNNEI. The V and J ends lost 4 bases and 7 bases respectively, with 13 bases between them. The CDR3 has 14 amino acids. The CDR3 coding sequence is TGTGCCAGCAGTGGGGAACAGGGTGGCGGGGAGCTGTTTTTT. It translates to CASSGEQGGGELFF. Using reference TRBV2 and TRBJ2-2 for the parts outside the CDR3, the full variable domain is EPEVTQTPSHQVTQMGQEVILRCVPISNHLYFYWYRQILGQKVEFLVSFYNNEISEKSEIFDDQFSVERPDGSNFTLKIRSTKLEDSAMYFCASSGEQGGGELFFGEGSRLTVL.

The V call is TRBV27, the J call TRBJ2-3; the match to TRBD2 covers 8 bases. This CDR3 has 16 amino acids. The V segment lost 5 bases and the J segment 3 bases; nucleotides outside the gene matches: 10. CDR1 is MNHEY and CDR2 is SMNVEV in the germline V gene (reference sequence). CDR3: CASSPRIAGLTDTQYF. The CDR3 region has the DNA TGTGCCAGCAGTCCGCGGATAGCGGGATTAACAGATACGCAGTATTTT.

The J gene is TRBJ2-3, the V gene TRBV5-1; 10 nucleotides line up with TRBD1. Germline V lookup: CDR1 SGHRS, CDR2 YFSETQ. The CDR3 has 16 residues. J gave up 3 bases and V 4 bases, and 8 bases lay outside the gene matches. In nucleotides, the CDR3 is TGCGCCAGCAGCGGGCCGGGACAGGGGTTAACAGATACGCAGTATTTT. Encoded protein: CASSGPGQGLTDTQYF.

The V and J genes are TRBV7-2 and TRBJ2-3, with a possible D match to TRBD2 (5 bases). Germline CDR1 and CDR2: SGHTA and FQGNSA. V gave up 3 bases and J gave up 8 bases, with 12 bases separating them. This CDR3 region has 13 residues. CDR3 nucleotides: TGTGCCAGCAGCTTGAGTAGCGACGGTACGCAGTATTTT. This translates into CASSLSSDGTQYF.

V is TRBV19 and J is TRBJ2-1; D is uncertain. The V end lost 5 bases, the J end lost 0 bases, and 11 bases lay between the germline ends. In germline, CDR1 is LNHDA, CDR2 SQIVND (reference sequence). The CDR3 extends over 15 amino acids. CDR3 in DNA: TGTGCCAGTAGTGTAGTCCACTCCTCCTACAATGAGCAGTTCTTC. Amino acids: CASSVVHSSYNEQFF.

V gene TRBV7-2 combines with J gene TRBJ2-7; D gene unclear. Trimming removed 5 bases at V and 2 bases at J, with 13 bases between. Per the germline V gene, CDR1 is SGHTA and CDR2 is FQGNSA. The CDR3 runs 14 residues. The CDR3 DNA reads as TGTGCCAGCAGCCAAAGTCCCGGACCCTACGAGCAGTACTTC. Translation: CASSQSPGPYEQYF.

This rearrangement joins TRBV7-9 to TRBJ1-1, with unresolved D. The CDR3 runs 11 residues. Deletions cut 3 bases from V and 9 bases from J, with 8 bases between. Germline lookup yields CDR1 SEHNR and CDR2 FQNEAQ (reference sequence). The CDR3 DNA follows: TGTGCCAGCAGCTTCCGGGAGAAAGCTTTCTTT. The encoded protein is CASSFREKAFF.

The chain employs TRBV2 and TRBJ1-6, with D possibly TRBD1 on 5 matching bases. In germline, CDR1 is SNHLY, CDR2 FYNNEI. V shed 6 bases and J shed 7 bases, with 7 bases lying between them. There are 12 residues in the CDR3. The CDR3 region is CASRTENSPLHF. The CDR3 DNA sequence: TGTGCCAGCAGGACAGAGAATTCACCCCTCCACTTT. The full variable domain, in which reference TRBV2 and TRBJ1-6 provide the parts outside the CDR3, is EPEVTQTPSHQVTQMGQEVILRCVPISNHLYFYWYRQILGQKVEFLVSFYNNEISEKSEIFDDQFSVERPDGSNFTLKIRSTKLEDSAMYFCASRTENSPLHFGNGTRLTVT.

The sample holds one count of this clone. The V gene is TRBV7-2, the J gene TRBJ2-1; D might be TRBD1 (5 bases). Per germline, CDR1 SGHTA and CDR2 FQGNSA. Trimming stripped 2 bases from V and 7 bases from J, with 9 bases between. The CDR3 runs to 13 residues. The CDR3 loop is CASSLLQVNEQFF. CDR3 coding DNA: TGTGCCAGCAGCTTACTACAGGTTAATGAGCAGTTCTTC.

The chain carries TRBV28 and TRBJ1-2; TRBD1 agrees at 8 bases. Trimming removed 5 bases from V and 5 bases from J; junction bases left unmatched: 7. This CDR3 has 14 amino acids. Germline V gene sequence: CDR1 MDHEN, CDR2 SYDVKM. The CDR3 sequence: CASSPRDRSYGYTF. The CDR3 nucleotides are TGTGCCAGCAGTCCCCGGGACAGGTCATATGGCTACACCTTC.

The V call is TRBV7-6, the J call TRBJ2-5; 9 bases fit TRBD2. Looked up from germline, CDR1 is SGHVS and CDR2 is FNYEAQ. The CDR3 extends over 15 amino acids. Germline trimming cut 5 bases from V and 5 bases from J; bases unmatched to any gene: 9. The CDR3: CASSQRLTSGETQYF. The CDR3 nucleotides are TGTGCCAGCAGCCAAAGACTTACTAGCGGGGAGACCCAGTACTTC.

The rearrangement uses TRBV30 and TRBJ2-2, with D possibly matching TRBD1 (5 bases). Germline CDR1 and CDR2: GTSNPN and SVGIG (reference sequence). The CDR3 has 14 residues. V gave up 4 bases and J gave up 4 bases, with 13 bases separating them. The CDR3 bases are TGTGCCTGGACATGGGGCGCGAGCACCGGGGAGCTGTTTTTT. The encoded protein is CAWTWGASTGELFF.

This clone has just a few counts. V and J are TRBV4-1 and TRBJ2-5, with D maybe TRBD2 (6 bases). In germline, CDR1 is MGHRA, CDR2 YSYEKL. This CDR3 spans 14 amino acids. V gave up 4 bases and J gave up 8 bases, with 17 bases separating them. The CDR3 here is CASSRWGDRFTQYF. The DNA for the CDR3 is TGCGCCAGCAGCCGTTGGGGGGACCGCTTTACCCAGTACTTC.

The CDR3 region is CASSPKTVNTEAFF. The CDR3 DNA reads as TGTGCCAGTAGTCCTAAGACAGTGAACACTGAAGCTTTCTTT. The chain couples TRBV19 to TRBJ1-1, with TRBD1 as a possible D gene (5 bases). Trimming removed 5 bases from V and 0 bases from J, with 10 bases in between. Germline assignment: CDR1 LNHDA and CDR2 SQIVND (reference sequence). The CDR3 has 14 residues. Complete variable domain (other parts from reference TRBV19 and TRBJ1-1): DGGITQSPKYLFRKEGQNVTLSCEQNLNHDAMYWYRQDPGQGLRLIYYSQIVNDFQKGDIAEGYSVSREKKESFPLTVTSAQKNPTAFYLCASSPKTVNTEAFFGQGTRLTVV.

The chain recombines TRBV11-3 with TRBJ2-3; 11 bases map to TRBD2. Germline V gene sequence: CDR1 SGHNT, CDR2 YENEEA. V trimming: 1 base; J trimming: 0 bases; junction bases outside the gene matches: 3. The length of the CDR3 is 17 residues. In DNA form, the CDR3 reads TGTGCCAGCAGCTTAGGGGCTAGCGGGGGGAGCACAGATACGCAGTATTTT. Translated: CASSLGASGGSTDTQYF.

This clone was detected once. The rearrangement uses TRBV13 and TRBJ2-7; D is unclear. Germline values: CDR1 PRHDT, CDR2 FYEKMQ (reference sequence). The CDR3 sequence is 13 residues long. Trimming shortened V by 4 bases and J by 4 bases, and 11 bases separated the two germline ends. Written as DNA, the CDR3 is TGTGCCAGCAGCTCCAACGAGTTATACGAGCAGTACTTC. Residues: CASSSNELYEQYF.

This clone was seen just once. The rearrangement joins TRBV27 to TRBJ2-2, with D unresolved. The CDR3 covers 16 residues. Germline CDR1 MNHEY, CDR2 SMNVEV (reference sequence). With 6 bases removed from V and 0 bases from J, the gap between germline ends came to 14 bases. The CDR3 protein is CASSPTAAANTGELFF. The CDR3 DNA sequence: TGTGCCAGCAGCCCCACGGCCGCGGCGAACACCGGGGAGCTGTTTTTT.

The chain is built from TRBV11-2 and TRBJ1-6, with 7 nucleotides matching TRBD1. The CDR3 length is 14 residues. Trimming removed 1 base from V and 10 bases from J; junction bases left unmatched: 4. Germline lookup yields CDR1 SGHAT and CDR2 FQNNGV. CDR3 nucleotide sequence: TGTGCCAGCAGCTTAGGCCAGGGGGAGTCACCCCTCCACTTT. The encoded protein is CASSLGQGESPLHF.

This rearrangement joins TRBV11-2 to TRBJ2-4; 7 bases map to TRBD2. V trimming: 5 bases; J trimming: 7 bases; junction bases outside the gene matches: 8. Germline V gene lookup returns CDR1 SGHAT and CDR2 FQNNGV. This CDR3 has 14 residues. The CDR3 loop is CASSPQAGENIQYF. The CDR3 DNA sequence: TGTGCCAGCAGCCCCCAGGCGGGGGAGAACATTCAGTACTTC.

This clone turned up a few times. The chain links TRBV11-2 to TRBJ1-4, with D hard to call. The CDR3 sequence is 15 residues long. Germline CDR1 and CDR2: SGHAT and FQNNGV. Trimming cost V 5 bases and J 7 bases, with 17 bases left between them. The CDR3 nucleotides are TGTGCCAGCAGCGCCCTTCTCGGGTTCGGTGAAAAACTGTTTTTT. Translation: CASSALLGFGEKLFF. Combining the CDR3 with reference TRBV11-2 and TRBJ1-4 gives the whole variable domain EAGVAQSPRYKIIEKRQSVAFWCNPISGHATLYWYQQILGQGPKLLIQFQNNGVVDDSQLPKDRFSAERLKGVDSTLKIQPAKLEDSAVYLCASSALLGFGEKLFFGSGTQLSVL.

The chain combines TRBV4-1 with TRBJ2-2; a possible D gene is TRBD1 (6 bases). Trimming took off 1 base at V and 2 bases at J, with 14 bases between the two ends. This CDR3 is 17 amino acids long. Looked up from germline, CDR1 is MGHRA and CDR2 is YSYEKL. The CDR3 DNA reads as TGCGCCAGCAGCCAAGTTCGAGGGGGAGTAAACACCGGGGAGCTGTTTTTT. Protein product: CASSQVRGGVNTGELFF.

The CDR3 loop is CASSLESSFEEKLFF. The CDR3 nucleotides are TGCGCCAGCAGCTTGGAAAGCTCATTTGAGGAAAAACTGTTTTTT. The chain carries TRBV5-1 and TRBJ1-4; D is undetermined. Germline loops: CDR1 SGHRS, CDR2 YFSETQ. The CDR3 is 15 amino acids. V was cut by 0 bases and J by 8 bases, with 14 bases left in between.

The chain is built from TRBV29-1 and TRBJ1-2; D might be TRBD1 (6 bases). Trimming pared 1 base from V and 4 bases from J, leaving 10 bases between. Germline-derived CDR1 and CDR2 are SQVTM and ANQGSEA. The CDR3 runs 13 residues. The CDR3 here is CSVEGDTFYGYTF. DNA of the CDR3: TGCAGCGTTGAAGGGGACACCTTCTATGGCTACACCTTC.

The chain is built from TRBV30 and TRBJ2-5; no clear D gene. CDR3 length equals 12 residues. Germline V gene lookup returns CDR1 GTSNPN and CDR2 SVGIG (reference sequence). V gave up 7 bases and J gave up 0 bases, with 9 bases separating them. Written as DNA, the CDR3 is TGTGCCTCGTCGGGCGACCAAGAGACCCAGTACTTC. This encodes CASSGDQETQYF.

The chain joins TRBV19 to TRBJ1-2; D remains unclear. Trimming removed 7 bases from V and 4 bases from J, with 19 bases in between. The CDR3 loop spans 15 amino acids. Germline CDR1 LNHDA, CDR2 SQIVND (reference sequence). The CDR3 nucleotides read TGTGCCAGTACTAATGTTGCGGAATCCTTCTATGGCTACACCTTC. Its protein is CASTNVAESFYGYTF.

The chain recombines TRBV7-9 with TRBJ2-1, with 8 bases identical to TRBD2. The CDR3 covers 16 residues. J lost 0 bases, V lost 6 bases, and 7 bases had no gene match. Germline V gene sequence: CDR1 SEHNR, CDR2 FQNEAQ (reference sequence). CDR3 amino acids: CASSYQSGSSYNEQFF. In DNA form, the CDR3 reads TGTGCCAGCAGTTACCAGAGCGGGAGCTCCTACAATGAGCAGTTCTTC. Drawing the rest from reference TRBV7-9 and TRBJ2-1, the complete variable domain is DTGVSQNPRHKITKRGQNVTFRCDPISEHNRLYWYRQTLGQGPEFLTYFQNEAQLEKSRLLSDRFSAERPKGSFSTLEIQRTEQGDSAMYLCASSYQSGSSYNEQFFGPGTRLTVL.

The V and J genes are TRBV5-4 and TRBJ2-5; 11 nucleotides agree with TRBD1. The germline V gene encodes CDR1 SGHNT and CDR2 YYREEE (reference sequence). The CDR3 consists of 15 residues. Trimming removed 4 bases from V and 5 bases from J; junction bases left unmatched: 7. This chain's CDR3 is CASSMDRGLEETQYF. Here the CDR3 DNA reads TGTGCCAGCAGCATGGACAGGGGGCTGGAGGAGACCCAGTACTTC.

V gene TRBV15 combines with J gene TRBJ1-2; perhaps TRBD1 as D (5 bases). Per the germline V gene, CDR1 is LNHNV and CDR2 is YYDKDF (reference sequence). The V and J ends lost 3 bases and 3 bases respectively, with 23 bases between them. This CDR3 contains 18 residues. CDR3 protein: CATSSFREQVKSYYGYTF. The CDR3 nucleotides read TGTGCCACCAGCAGTTTTCGGGAACAGGTCAAAAGCTACTATGGCTACACCTTC.

V gene TRBV9 combines with J gene TRBJ2-3, with D perhaps TRBD1 (7 bases). The length of the CDR3 is 16 residues. Deletions cut 0 bases from V and 7 bases from J, with 18 bases between. Germline V gene sequence: CDR1 SGDLS, CDR2 YYNGEE. CDR3 in amino acids: CASSVGIAGGTYTQYF. DNA for the CDR3: TGTGCCAGCAGCGTAGGTATAGCAGGGGGGACATATACGCAGTATTTT.

The chain couples TRBV7-3 to TRBJ2-3; 7 positions agree with TRBD2. The CDR3 sequence is 16 residues long. Germline V gene lookup returns CDR1 SGHTA and CDR2 FQGTGA. The trim removed 2 bases at V and 3 bases at J, leaving 8 bases unmatched. DNA of the CDR3: TGTGCCAGCAGCTTAGGGCCAGCGGGGTTGACAGATACGCAGTATTTT. This translates into CASSLGPAGLTDTQYF.

V is TRBV11-2 and J is TRBJ1-6; the D is unclear. Germline CDR1 is SGHAT and CDR2 is FQNNGV. Trimming pared 1 base from V and 7 bases from J, leaving 11 bases between. The CDR3 totals 15 residues. The CDR3 DNA reads TGTGCCAGCAGCTTAGTCCGGGTCTCAAATTCACCCCTCCACTTT. The encoded protein is CASSLVRVSNSPLHF.